These 21 T cell receptor beta chains share one sample of origin, sequenced in a study of OX40 agonist ivuxolimab in advanced cancers. Preparation of the library involved the immunoSEQ multiplex PCR assay. TCRdb took this table from immuneACCESS and kept in-frame rearrangements with V and J called. Such tables lack part of the clones; where checked against another copy, unresolved V genes explain under half of the gap, and the rest is unexplained. Across this sample there are more than 25,000 clones, with around 88% seen only once. Together, the top ten hold roughly 31% of the sample. The sample was CD4+ or CD8+ T cells sorted from blood, taken in a trial of the OX40 agonist ivuxolimab. The source of these receptors is an adult with an advanced solid tumor such as melanoma, head and neck, liver or kidney cancer.

The chain links TRBV6-5 to TRBJ1-5; D is undetermined. Germline V gene lookup returns CDR1 MNHEY and CDR2 SVGAGI. This CDR3 has 12 amino acids. V was shortened by 4 bases and J by 9 bases, with 10 bases between the two germline ends. This CDR3 reads CASSSRPPPQHF. CDR3 DNA sequence: TGTGCCAGCAGTTCCCGGCCCCCGCCCCAGCATTTT.

V gene TRBV11-2 combines with J gene TRBJ2-5, with D possibly matching TRBD2 (6 bases). Germline CDR1 SGHAT, CDR2 FQNNGV. The CDR3 contains 16 residues. Trimming took 5 bases from V and 1 from J, leaving 17 bases between them. The CDR3, as DNA: TGTGCCAGCAGCCGGGGGACGGGAAGCCTCCAAGAGACCCAGTACTTC. It codes for CASSRGTGSLQETQYF.

This clone was observed once. This chain uses TRBV4-1 with TRBJ2-7; 8 bases align to TRBD1. Germline CDR1 MGHRA, CDR2 YSYEKL. The CDR3 has 14 residues. The V and J ends lost 3 bases and 5 bases, in that order; junction bases with no gene match: 6. CDR3 protein: CASSHRQGSDEQYF. The CDR3 DNA follows: TGCGCCAGCAGCCACAGACAGGGGAGCGACGAGCAGTACTTC.

On this clone itself: The sample has other DNA sequences that encode this CDR3 too. Here the CDR3 reads CASSLGDQPQHF. In DNA, the CDR3 is TGTGCCAGCAGCTTAGGGGATCAGCCCCAGCATTTT. This sequence joins TRBV7-9 and TRBJ1-5; D gene unclear. The CDR3 is 12 residues long. V was shortened by 1 base and J by 5 bases, with 3 bases between the two germline ends. CDR1 is SEHNR and CDR2 is FQNEAQ in the germline V gene (reference sequence).

This clone was counted a single time. The chain joins TRBV7-8 to TRBJ2-5; TRBD1 is a possible D gene (6 bases). CDR3 length: 15 amino acids. Trimming took 5 bases from V and 2 from J, leaving 15 bases between them. CDR1 is SGHVS, CDR2 FQNEAQ, per germline. The CDR3 DNA reads as TGTGCCAGCAGCCCATCGACAGGACATCAAGAGACCCAGTACTTC. It translates to CASSPSTGHQETQYF.

V is TRBV14 and J is TRBJ2-5; 12 nucleotides align to TRBD2. This CDR3 is 15 amino acids long. V trimming: 2 bases; J trimming: 4 bases; junction bases outside the gene matches: 2. Germline loops: CDR1 SGHDN, CDR2 FVKESK. The CDR3 here is CASSQPGLAGETQYF. The DNA of the CDR3 is TGTGCCAGCAGCCAACCGGGACTAGCGGGAGAGACCCAGTACTTC.

V usage is TRBV2 and J usage is TRBJ2-5; D unclear. V was cut by 2 bases and J by 5 bases, with 3 bases left in between. The CDR3 loop spans 11 amino acids. CDR1 and CDR2 from the germline V gene are SNHLY and FYNNEI. The CDR3 bases are TGTGCCAGCAGTGAATATGAGACCCAGTACTTC. Translating gives CASSEYETQYF.

This chain joins TRBV7-6 and TRBJ1-1; 7 nucleotides line up with TRBD1. The V and J ends lost 2 bases and 4 bases, in that order; junction bases with no gene match: 4. This CDR3 is built from 14 residues. Germline V gives CDR1 SGHVS, CDR2 FNYEAQ. DNA for the CDR3: TGTGCCAGCAGCTTAAAGGGGGCTGGCACTGAAGCTTTCTTT. Amino acids: CASSLKGAGTEAFF.

The genes are TRBV7-2 and TRBJ2-1; TRBD2 matches at 10 bases. V shed 4 bases, J shed 3 bases, and the junction held 6 bases outside the gene matches. CDR3 length equals 16 residues. From germline, CDR1 is SGHTA and CDR2 FQGNSA. The CDR3 bases are TGTGCCAGCAGCTCCCCGGGACTAGCGTTCTACAATGAGCAGTTCTTC. This gives the protein CASSSPGLAFYNEQFF.

The genes are TRBV27 and TRBJ2-1; D perhaps matches TRBD2 (6 bases). The CDR3 runs 17 residues. Trimming stripped 6 bases from V and 8 bases from J, with 26 bases between. Germline assignment: CDR1 MNHEY and CDR2 SMNVEV (reference sequence). This CDR3 is CASSLTRHDGGPDEQFF. The CDR3 DNA reads TGTGCCAGCAGCCTCACCAGGCACGACGGAGGGCCCGATGAGCAGTTCTTC.

CDR3 nucleotide sequence: TGTGCCAGCAGTTTGGGGCTTAATCAGCCCCAGCATTTT. Translated, it gives CASSLGLNQPQHF. This sequence joins TRBV7-2 and TRBJ1-5; weak D call: TRBD1 (5 bases). Looked up from germline, CDR1 is SGHTA and CDR2 is FQGNSA. Trimming left V 6 bases short and J 4 bases short, with 10 bases between. The CDR3 loop spans 13 amino acids. Using reference TRBV7-2 and TRBJ1-5 for the parts outside the CDR3, the full variable domain is GAGVSQSPSNKVTEKGKDVELRCDPISGHTALYWYRQSLGQGLEFLIYFQGNSAPDKSGLPSDRFSAERTGGSVSTLTIQRTQQEDSAVYLCASSLGLNQPQHFGDGTRLSIL.

The J gene is TRBJ2-7, the V gene TRBV5-4, with TRBD1 matching over 9 bases. V dropped 4 bases and J dropped 3; count of bases not matched to a gene: 8. The germline V gene has CDR1 SGHNT and CDR2 YYREEE (reference sequence). The CDR3 sequence is 15 residues long. CDR3: CASSNTGTGNYEQYF. CDR3 DNA: TGTGCCAGCAGCAATACCGGGACAGGGAACTACGAGCAGTACTTC. Complete variable domain (other parts from reference TRBV5-4 and TRBJ2-7): ETGVTQSPTHLIKTRGQQVTLRCSSQSGHNTVSWYQQALGQGPQFIFQYYREEENGRGNFPPRFSGLQFPNYSSELNVNALELDDSALYLCASSNTGTGNYEQYFGPGTRLTVT.

The V gene is TRBV19, the J gene TRBJ1-5; D is ambiguous. The germline V and J ends were trimmed by 0 bases and 5 bases, with 5 bases remaining between them. Germline V CDR1 and CDR2: LNHDA, SQIVND (reference sequence). CDR3 length: 13 amino acids. As DNA, the CDR3 is TGTGCCAGTAGTATAGAAGGAGATCAGCCCCAGCATTTT. Translation: CASSIEGDQPQHF.

This clone was counted a few times. V is TRBV28 and J is TRBJ1-2; possibly TRBD1 for D (6 bases). From germline, CDR1 is MDHEN and CDR2 SYDVKM. Trimming removed 5 bases from V and 0 bases from J, with 10 bases in between. This CDR3 has 14 amino acids. The CDR3 sequence: CASSDRLANYGYTF. The CDR3 DNA reads as TGTGCCAGCAGTGACAGGTTAGCTAACTATGGCTACACCTTC.

This clone is categorized as large. This chain's CDR3 is CASSYSGGDEAFF. For the CDR3, the DNA is TGTGCCAGCAGTTACTCGGGAGGGGATGAAGCTTTCTTT. J is TRBJ1-1 and V is TRBV6-5; maybe TRBD1 (5 bases). V lost 0 bases, J lost 7 bases, and 9 bases lay in between. The CDR3 has 13 amino acids. CDR1 and CDR2 (germline): MNHEY, SVGAGI.

By share, this clone ranks as medium-sized (0.01 to 0.1%). The chain links TRBV28 to TRBJ2-1, with D uncertain. The CDR3 is 11 residues long. V lost 6 bases to trimming and J lost 4 bases, with 4 bases between them. Looked up from germline, CDR1 is MDHEN and CDR2 is SYDVKM. Written as DNA, the CDR3 is TGTGCCAGCAGCGATTACAATGAGCAGTTCTTC. Its protein is CASSDYNEQFF.

The V and J genes are TRBV5-1 and TRBJ2-3; no definite D call. With 2 bases removed from V and 0 bases from J, the gap between germline ends came to 10 bases. This CDR3 has 15 amino acids. Germline V gives CDR1 SGHRS, CDR2 YFSETQ. The CDR3 DNA follows: TGCGCCAGCAGCTTAAAAACGGAAAGCACAGATACGCAGTATTTT. Translating gives CASSLKTESTDTQYF.

The V call is TRBV7-8, the J call TRBJ2-7; 9 bases map to TRBD1. The germline CDR1 and CDR2 sequences are SGHVS and FQNEAQ. The CDR3 is 13 residues long. V was clipped by 5 bases and J by 6 bases; unmatched bases: 5. CDR3 region: CASSVQGAIEQYF. In DNA form, the CDR3 reads TGTGCCAGCAGCGTACAGGGGGCCATCGAGCAGTACTTC. The whole variable domain, filled in from reference TRBV7-8 and TRBJ2-7, reads GAGVSQSPRYKVAKRGQDVALRCDPISGHVSLFWYQQALGQGPEFLTYFQNEAQLDKSGLPSDRFFAERPEGSVSTLKIQRTQQEDSAVYLCASSVQGAIEQYFGPGTRLTVT.

To note about this clone: Other DNA sequences in the sample encode the same CDR3. The V call is TRBV15, the J call TRBJ1-1, with D unresolved. The CDR3 has 13 residues. CDR1 is LNHNV and CDR2 is YYDKDF in the germline V gene (reference sequence). The germline V and J ends were trimmed by 3 bases and 0 bases, with 5 bases remaining between them. CDR3 in amino acids: CATSSGMNTEAFF. The CDR3, as DNA: TGTGCCACCAGCAGCGGTATGAACACTGAAGCTTTCTTT.

The chain uses TRBV13 and TRBJ1-2; D is unclear. CDR1 PRHDT and CDR2 FYEKMQ come from the germline V gene (reference sequence). There are 13 residues in the CDR3. V gave up 4 bases and J gave up 4 bases, with 10 bases separating them. CDR3 sequence: CASSSGNFYGYTF. The CDR3 DNA follows: TGTGCCAGCAGCTCGGGGAATTTCTATGGCTACACCTTC.

Turning to this clone: One base separates it from a far larger clone, so it is likely a read error. The V gene is TRBV5-6, the J gene TRBJ2-7, with unresolved D. Germline assignment: CDR1 SGHDT and CDR2 YYEEEE. Trimming left V 2 bases short and J 3 bases short, with 15 bases between. CDR3 size: 15 residues. The CDR3 DNA reads TGTGCCAGCAGCTTCGGAGAAGCCCATGGCTACGAGCAGTACTTC. Encoded protein: CASSFGEAHGYEQYF.